This record concerns one TCR beta chain sequence. The CDR3 has 16 residues. Trimming removed 4 bases at V and 3 bases at J, with 17 bases between. CDR1 is SGHRS, CDR2 YFSETQ, per germline. These data come from a study of blood T cell repertoires in COVID-19. Method: immunoSEQ multiplex PCR; TCRdb's copy keeps in-frame clones and lacks some. The sample has fewer than 500,000 clones, 87% seen once; the top ten hold under 1.5%. The receptor was derived from a man under 40 who had recovered from COVID-19. Sequences were obtained from PBMCs or T cells enriched from blood (not recorded which). V is TRBV5-1 and J is TRBJ1-5; TRBD1 might be the D (5 bases). CDR3 bases: TGCGCCAGCAGCATTGGCGGTGGTGGGGCCAATCAGCCCCAGCATTTT. This encodes CASSIGGGGANQPQHF.